This T cell receptor (beta chain) was recorded in a study of identical twins. TCRdb ran MiXCR on the 5' RACE reads and lists one entry per CDR3 protein. The table lists 350,000 to 450,000 distinct CDR3 sequences, 15% to 20% of them singletons. The V end was cut by 5 bases, the J end by 5 bases, with 7 bases between. The germline V gene encodes CDR1 ENHRY and CDR2 SYGVKD. CDR3 length: 11 amino acids. This clonotype was seen only a few times. The clonotype was recovered from a man aged 45-65 years in good health. The sequencing input was naive T cells sorted from blood. This rearrangement joins TRBV10-3 to TRBJ2-7; D ambiguous. DNA of the CDR3: TGTGCCATCAGTCCGAACAACGAGCAGTACTTC. Its protein product is CAISPNNEQYF.